Below are 32 T cell receptor beta chains sequenced from a single sample in a study of cytomegalovirus exposure and HLA in healthy donors. The PCR had 60 Vbeta and 13 Jbeta primers. Method: immunoSEQ multiplex PCR; TCRdb's copy keeps in-frame clones and lacks some. Of about 120,000 clones listed, roughly three quarters are singletons. Sequencing input: PBMCs. These receptors came from a woman aged 40-49 years in good health and CMV-seropositive.

This clone was counted only a few times. V gene TRBV2 combines with J gene TRBJ2-6; the D gene is possibly TRBD1 (5 bases). The CDR3 sequence is 16 residues long. The V end lost 4 bases, the J end lost 0 bases, and 10 bases lay between the germline ends. CDR1 is SNHLY and CDR2 is FYNNEI in the germline V gene. Written as DNA, the CDR3 is TGTGCCAGCAGTGGACAGTTCCGCTCTGGGGCCAACGTCCTGACTTTC. This gives the protein CASSGQFRSGANVLTF.

The rearrangement uses TRBV19 and TRBJ2-1; D possibly corresponds to TRBD1 (5 bases). Per germline, CDR1 LNHDA and CDR2 SQIVND (reference sequence). The CDR3 has 13 amino acids. Trimming left V 0 bases short and J 8 bases short, with 8 bases between. CDR3 amino acids: CASSIEQGYEQFF. Here the CDR3 DNA reads TGTGCCAGTAGTATAGAGCAGGGCTATGAGCAGTTCTTC.

The CDR3 is CASRLQGAFEQYF. CDR3 bases: TGTGCCAGCAGGTTGCAGGGGGCCTTCGAGCAGTACTTC. This chain joins TRBV5-6 and TRBJ2-7, with 8 nucleotides matching TRBD1. This CDR3 spans 13 amino acids. Germline lookup yields CDR1 SGHDT and CDR2 YYEEEE. V was pared by 5 bases and J by 6 bases, with 7 bases of the junction left unmatched.

The chain carries TRBV19 and TRBJ1-5; 7 nucleotides agree with TRBD1. Germline V gives CDR1 LNHDA, CDR2 SQIVND (reference sequence). This CDR3 region has 15 residues. Germline trimming cut 1 base from V and 6 bases from J; bases unmatched to any gene: 6. The CDR3 protein is CASSIANRGTQPQHF. In DNA form, the CDR3 reads TGTGCCAGTAGTATAGCCAACAGGGGAACTCAGCCCCAGCATTTT. The entire variable domain, with the rest obtained from reference TRBV19 and TRBJ1-5, is as follows: DGGITQSPKYLFRKEGQNVTLSCEQNLNHDAMYWYRQDPGQGLRLIYYSQIVNDFQKGDIAEGYSVSREKKESFPLTVTSAQKNPTAFYLCASSIANRGTQPQHFGDGTRLSIL.

In regard to this clone: One end of the junction does not line up with germline, which may come from a read error. This chain connects TRBV5-1 to TRBJ1-1, with 7 bases that match TRBD1. This CDR3 has 18 amino acids. The V gene's germline CDR1 is SGHRS and CDR2 YFSETQ. CDR3 protein: CATSRWGPTRGMNTEAFF. DNA for the CDR3: TGCGCCACCAGCAGGTGGGGACCAACCAGGGGGATGAACACTGAAGCTTTCTTT.

This clone was observed once. This chain connects TRBV30 to TRBJ1-4; a possible D gene is TRBD1 (6 bases). The CDR3 runs to 14 residues. V lost 3 bases, J lost 7 bases, and 15 bases lay in between. The germline V gene encodes CDR1 GTSNPN and CDR2 SVGIG (reference sequence). CDR3 loop: CAWRGATLTEKLFF. The CDR3 coding sequence is TGTGCCTGGAGGGGGGCAACCCTGACTGAAAAACTGTTTTTT.

V usage is TRBV29-1 and J usage is TRBJ1-1, with D tentatively TRBD1 (6 bases). The CDR3 runs to 11 residues. V dropped 5 bases and J dropped 6 bases, with 10 bases sitting between them. CDR1 is SQVTM and CDR2 is ANQGSEA in the germline V gene. This CDR3 reads CSVQGFSEAFF. For the CDR3, the DNA is TGCAGCGTTCAGGGGTTCTCTGAAGCTTTCTTT.

This clone was detected only once. The chain links TRBV11-2 to TRBJ1-1, with 8 bases lining up with TRBD1. Germline CDR1 SGHAT, CDR2 FQNNGV. Trimming took 5 bases from V and 4 from J; bases not matched to a gene: 12. The CDR3 has 16 residues. Written as DNA, the CDR3 is TGTGCCAGCAGCCTCATCACCCAGGGGGCCAGCACTGAAGCTTTCTTT. It translates to CASSLITQGASTEAFF.

The rearrangement joins TRBV2 to TRBJ2-7; TRBD1 agrees at 10 bases. Germline assignment: CDR1 SNHLY and CDR2 FYNNEI. The CDR3 has 13 amino acids. The V segment lost 6 bases and the J segment 6 bases; nucleotides outside the gene matches: 5. CDR3 sequence reads: CASRVGQGTEQYF. The CDR3 DNA reads TGTGCCAGCAGGGTGGGACAGGGGACCGAGCAGTACTTC.

This CDR3 reads CASSQGRGQTGELFF. CDR3 coding DNA: TGTGCCAGCAGCCAGGGCAGGGGTCAAACCGGGGAGCTGTTTTTT. This chain connects TRBV4-2 to TRBJ2-2; the D gene is possibly TRBD1 (6 bases). Germline loops: CDR1 LGHNA, CDR2 YNFKEQ. V lost 3 bases and J lost 5, with 13 bases in between. The CDR3 has 15 residues.

The chain recombines TRBV27 with TRBJ2-7, with 9 positions matching TRBD1. This CDR3 is 16 amino acids long. V trimming: 3 bases; J trimming: 2 bases; junction bases outside the gene matches: 8. Germline lookup yields CDR1 MNHEY and CDR2 SMNVEV (reference sequence). The CDR3 is CASSLITGTGPYEQYF. The CDR3 nucleotides are TGTGCCAGCAGTTTGATAACCGGGACAGGGCCCTACGAGCAGTACTTC.

This chain links TRBV11-2 with TRBJ1-1; maybe TRBD1 (5 bases). V lost 3 bases, J lost 1 base, and 6 bases lay in between. This CDR3 is 13 amino acids long. Germline loops: CDR1 SGHAT, CDR2 FQNNGV. CDR3 residues: CASSLGQNTEAFF. The CDR3 coding sequence is TGTGCCAGCAGCTTGGGGCAGAACACTGAAGCTTTCTTT.

The chain has TRBV10-3 and TRBJ2-7; no reliable D call. Germline V lookup: CDR1 ENHRY, CDR2 SYGVKD. V was cut by 11 bases and J by 4 bases, with 18 bases left in between. The CDR3 has 13 residues. The DNA of the CDR3 is TGTGCCGCATCCCCAACAAGAAAGTACGAGCAGTACTTC. This gives the protein CAASPTRKYEQYF.

V and J are TRBV5-6 and TRBJ2-5, with D maybe TRBD2 (5 bases). Deletions cut 2 bases from V and 7 bases from J, with 15 bases between. There are 14 residues in the CDR3. Germline V gene lookup returns CDR1 SGHDT and CDR2 YYEEEE. CDR3 in amino acids: CASSLGTVEGTQYF. CDR3 nucleotide sequence: TGTGCCAGCAGCTTAGGAACGGTCGAGGGGACCCAGTACTTC.

This clone was seen a single time. The V and J genes are TRBV4-1 and TRBJ2-5; 11 nucleotides align to TRBD2. The CDR3 extends over 17 amino acids. Trimming at V came to 1 base and at J to 4 bases, leaving 8 bases not matched to a gene. Germline V gene lookup returns CDR1 MGHRA and CDR2 YSYEKL. The CDR3 DNA sequence: TGCGCCAGCAGCCAAGGGTTTAGCGGGGGGGCAGGAGAGACCCAGTACTTC. Translated: CASSQGFSGGAGETQYF.

The rearrangement uses TRBV5-1 and TRBJ1-3, with a weak D call TRBD1 (5 bases). Germline V gene data show CDR1 as SGHRS and CDR2 as YFSETQ. V dropped 0 bases and J dropped 2 bases, with 6 bases sitting between them. The CDR3 is 14 residues long. The CDR3 loop is CASSLGGAGNTIYF. The CDR3 nucleotides are TGCGCCAGCAGCTTGGGGGGGGCTGGAAACACCATATATTTT.

The chain carries TRBV9 and TRBJ1-2, with D possibly TRBD1 on 6 matching bases. The CDR3 consists of 13 residues. Between the trimmed V and J ends, which lost 3 bases and 4 bases, there was a span of 10 bases. The germline gives CDR1 SGDLS, CDR2 YYNGEE. The CDR3 region has the DNA TGTGCCAGCAGCGAGGGACATATCTATGGCTACACCTTC. This sequence encodes CASSEGHIYGYTF.

This sequence joins TRBV9 and TRBJ2-7; D is unclear. CDR3 length: 13 amino acids. Trimming shortened V by 0 bases and J by 6 bases, and 10 bases separated the two germline ends. The germline gives CDR1 SGDLS, CDR2 YYNGEE. The CDR3 DNA follows: TGTGCCAGCAGCGTAGTTTTGTCCGGCGAGCAGTACTTC. Protein: CASSVVLSGEQYF.

The chain joins TRBV10-3 to TRBJ1-4; no reliable D call. V lost 10 bases to trimming and J lost 3 bases, with 12 bases between them. The CDR3 sequence is 13 residues long. Germline CDR1 ENHRY, CDR2 SYGVKD. CDR3 sequence reads: CATSGTANEKLFF. The CDR3 nucleotides are TGTGCCACGAGTGGTACGGCTAATGAAAAACTGTTTTTT.

The rearrangement links TRBV25-1 to TRBJ1-2, with 9 bases identical to TRBD1. Per germline, CDR1 MGHDK and CDR2 SYGVNS. The CDR3 runs to 14 residues. J was trimmed by 3 bases and V by 6 bases; bases with no gene match: 5. The CDR3 DNA follows: TGTGCCAGCAGCGGGACAGGGTTTTACTATGGCTACACCTTC. This codes for CASSGTGFYYGYTF.

Remarks on this clone: Other DNA sequences in this sample translate to the same CDR3. The rearrangement joins TRBV5-1 to TRBJ1-2; D is uncertain. Deletions cut 4 bases from V and 0 bases from J, with 10 bases between. Germline V gene data show CDR1 as SGHRS and CDR2 as YFSETQ. The CDR3 extends over 14 amino acids. CDR3 bases: TGCGCCAGCAGCCCCGACGGAGCTAACTATGGCTACACCTTC. It encodes CASSPDGANYGYTF.

This rearrangement joins TRBV10-1 to TRBJ2-1; 14 bases are a match to TRBD2. The germline CDR1 and CDR2 sequences are WNHNN and SYGVQD (reference sequence). Trimming at V came to 2 bases and at J to 3 bases, leaving 6 bases not matched to a gene. This CDR3 is 18 amino acids long. The CDR3 nucleotides read TGCGCCAGCAGTGAGGGGACTAGCGGGGGACCAAACTACAATGAGCAGTTCTTC. Translating gives CASSEGTSGGPNYNEQFF.

The chain couples TRBV5-8 to TRBJ1-2; possible D gene TRBD1, 5 bases. Germline V gene sequence: CDR1 SGHTS, CDR2 YDEGEE. Deletions cut 5 bases from V and 2 bases from J, with 10 bases between. CDR3 length: 13 amino acids. The CDR3 DNA follows: TGTGCCAGCAGTTACGACAGAAACTATGGCTACACCTTC. Translation: CASSYDRNYGYTF.

The chain recombines TRBV19 with TRBJ1-5; D possibly corresponds to TRBD1 (5 bases). CDR3 size: 17 residues. Trimming left V 3 bases short and J 7 bases short, with 22 bases between. Germline V gene data show CDR1 as LNHDA and CDR2 as SQIVND (reference sequence). This CDR3 reads CASSINAYGGAGQPQHF. The CDR3 nucleotides read TGTGCCAGTAGTATTAACGCCTATGGAGGGGCCGGGCAGCCCCAGCATTTT.

The chain employs TRBV9 and TRBJ1-6, with 7 nucleotides matching TRBD1. V dropped 1 base and J dropped 4; count of bases not matched to a gene: 5. The CDR3 contains 16 residues. Germline V gives CDR1 SGDLS, CDR2 YYNGEE. The CDR3 reads CASSVNQGQYNSPLHF. CDR3 bases: TGTGCCAGCAGCGTAAATCAGGGACAGTATAATTCACCCCTCCACTTT. Full variable domain (outside the CDR3, taken from reference TRBV9 and TRBJ1-6): DSGVTQTPKHLITATGQRVTLRCSPRSGDLSVYWYQQSLDQGLQFLIQYYNGEERAKGNILERFSAQQFPDLHSELNLSSLELGDSALYFCASSVNQGQYNSPLHFGNGTRLTVT.

The chain combines TRBV7-8 with TRBJ1-6; D possibly corresponds to TRBD1 (6 bases). In germline, CDR1 is SGHVS, CDR2 FQNEAQ. Trimming pared 4 bases from V and 4 bases from J, leaving 14 bases between. The CDR3 has 16 residues. The CDR3 nucleotides are TGTGCCAGCAGCTCGCGGACAGATTTATATAATTCACCCCTCCACTTT. This gives the protein CASSSRTDLYNSPLHF. The variable domain in full, completed from reference TRBV7-8 and TRBJ1-6, reads GAGVSQSPRYKVAKRGQDVALRCDPISGHVSLFWYQQALGQGPEFLTYFQNEAQLDKSGLPSDRFFAERPEGSVSTLKIQRTQQEDSAVYLCASSSRTDLYNSPLHFGNGTRLTVT.

The chain joins TRBV7-9 to TRBJ1-6; D unresolved. The V and J ends lost 11 bases and 10 bases respectively, with 12 bases between them. This CDR3 region has 11 residues. The germline CDR1 and CDR2 sequences are SEHNR and FQNEAQ (reference sequence). The CDR3 is CAAGEGSPLHF. CDR3 bases: TGTGCCGCCGGGGAAGGGTCACCCCTCCACTTT.

The chain employs TRBV14 and TRBJ1-6, with a weak D call TRBD1 (5 bases). The CDR3 is 16 amino acids. Germline CDR1 and CDR2: SGHDN and FVKESK. Trimming removed 3 bases at V and 8 bases at J, with 17 bases between. The CDR3 reads CASSHKRYWGDSPLHF. The DNA for the CDR3 is TGTGCCAGCAGCCACAAAAGGTATTGGGGGGATTCACCCCTCCACTTT.

The V gene is TRBV5-3, the J gene TRBJ2-7, with D perhaps TRBD1 (6 bases). TRBV5-3 carries the ORF label, with uncertain function. The CDR3 totals 14 residues. The ends were cut back, 2 bases at V and 3 bases at J, with 12 bases in the middle. The CDR3 DNA reads as TGTGCCAGAAGCTTCAACAGGGTGTACTACGAGCAGTACTTC. This gives the protein CARSFNRVYYEQYF.

Notes on this clone: A junction boundary mismatches the germline segment, possibly from a read error. This chain uses TRBV7-9 with TRBJ1-2; unclear D gene. This CDR3 region has 13 residues. Germline assignment: CDR1 SEHNR and CDR2 FQNEAQ (reference sequence). The CDR3 is CASSLDPGNGYTF. For the CDR3, the DNA is TGTGCCAGCAGTTTAGACCCAGGAAATGGCTACACCTTC.

This chain links TRBV30 with TRBJ2-7, with 15 bases that match TRBD2. The CDR3 length is 15 residues. Germline assignment: CDR1 GTSNPN and CDR2 SVGIG (reference sequence). J was trimmed by 3 bases and V by 8 bases; bases with no gene match: 8. The CDR3 nucleotides are TGTGCCATCGGACTAGCGGGGGGGCCGTTCTACGAGCAGTACTTC. Amino acids: CAIGLAGGPFYEQYF.

The rearrangement joins TRBV9 to TRBJ1-2; D unresolved. The V and J ends lost 0 bases and 4 bases respectively, with 13 bases between them. Germline V gene lookup returns CDR1 SGDLS and CDR2 YYNGEE. The CDR3 contains 15 residues. CDR3 sequence reads: CASSVDLEAAYGYTF. The CDR3 DNA sequence: TGTGCCAGCAGCGTAGACCTTGAGGCGGCCTATGGCTACACCTTC.